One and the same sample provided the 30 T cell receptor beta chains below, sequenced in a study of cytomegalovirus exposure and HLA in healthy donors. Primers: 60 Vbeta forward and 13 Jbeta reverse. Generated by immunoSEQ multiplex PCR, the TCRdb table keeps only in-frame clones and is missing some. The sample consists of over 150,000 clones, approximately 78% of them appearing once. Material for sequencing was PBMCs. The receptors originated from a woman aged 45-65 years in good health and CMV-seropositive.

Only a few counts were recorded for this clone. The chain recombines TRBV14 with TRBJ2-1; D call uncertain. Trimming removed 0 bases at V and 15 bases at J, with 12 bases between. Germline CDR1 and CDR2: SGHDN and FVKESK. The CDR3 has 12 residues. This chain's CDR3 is CASSQDPFRRFF. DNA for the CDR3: TGTGCCAGCAGCCAAGATCCGTTCCGTAGGTTCTTC.

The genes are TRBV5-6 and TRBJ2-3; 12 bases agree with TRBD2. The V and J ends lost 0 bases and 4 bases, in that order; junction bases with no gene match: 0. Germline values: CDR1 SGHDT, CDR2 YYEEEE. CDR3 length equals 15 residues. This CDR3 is CASSLGLAGADTQYF. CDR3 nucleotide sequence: TGTGCCAGCAGCTTGGGACTAGCGGGGGCAGATACGCAGTATTTT.

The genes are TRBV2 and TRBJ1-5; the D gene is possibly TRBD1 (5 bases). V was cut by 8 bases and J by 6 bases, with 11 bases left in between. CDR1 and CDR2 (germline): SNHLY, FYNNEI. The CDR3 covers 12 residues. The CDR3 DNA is TGTGCCAGCGATCAGGGTACTCAGCCCCAGCATTTT. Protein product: CASDQGTQPQHF.

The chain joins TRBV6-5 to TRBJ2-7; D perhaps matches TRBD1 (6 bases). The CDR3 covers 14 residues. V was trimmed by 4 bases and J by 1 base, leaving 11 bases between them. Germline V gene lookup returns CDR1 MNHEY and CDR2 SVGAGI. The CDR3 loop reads CASSFIGGSYEQYF. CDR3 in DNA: TGTGCCAGCAGTTTTATAGGGGGTTCCTACGAGCAGTACTTC.

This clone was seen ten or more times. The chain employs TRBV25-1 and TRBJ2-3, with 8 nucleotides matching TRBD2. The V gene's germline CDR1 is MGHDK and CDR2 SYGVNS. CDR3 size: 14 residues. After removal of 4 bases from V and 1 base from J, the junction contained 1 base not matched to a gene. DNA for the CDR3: TGTGCCAGCAGTGGGGGACTAGGCACAGATACGCAGTATTTT. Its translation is CASSGGLGTDTQYF.

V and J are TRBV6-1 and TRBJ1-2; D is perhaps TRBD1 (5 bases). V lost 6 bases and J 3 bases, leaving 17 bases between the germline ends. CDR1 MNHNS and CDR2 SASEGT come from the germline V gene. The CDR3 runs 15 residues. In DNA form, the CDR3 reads TGTGCCAGCAGAATTAAGGGGCAACCCTACTATGGCTACACCTTC. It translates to CASRIKGQPYYGYTF.

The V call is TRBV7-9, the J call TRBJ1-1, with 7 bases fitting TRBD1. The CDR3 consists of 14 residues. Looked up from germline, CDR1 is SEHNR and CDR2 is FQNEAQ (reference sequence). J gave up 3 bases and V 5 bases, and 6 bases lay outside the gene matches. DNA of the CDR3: TGTGCCAGCAGCCCTGGACAGGTTGACACTGAAGCTTTCTTT. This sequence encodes CASSPGQVDTEAFF.

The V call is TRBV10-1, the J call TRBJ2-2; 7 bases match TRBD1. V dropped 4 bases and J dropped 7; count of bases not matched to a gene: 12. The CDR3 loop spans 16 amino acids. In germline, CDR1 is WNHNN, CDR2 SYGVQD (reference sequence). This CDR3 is CASSAVDRANDGELFF. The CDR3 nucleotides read TGCGCCAGCAGTGCGGTCGACAGGGCGAATGACGGGGAGCTGTTTTTT.

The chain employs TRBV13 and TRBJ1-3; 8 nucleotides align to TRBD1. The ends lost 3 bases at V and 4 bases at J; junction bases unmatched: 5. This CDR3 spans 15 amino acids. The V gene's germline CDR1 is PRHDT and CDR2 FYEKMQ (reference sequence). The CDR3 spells CASSFVQGGGNTIYF. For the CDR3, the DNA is TGTGCCAGCAGCTTCGTACAGGGGGGAGGAAACACCATATATTTT.

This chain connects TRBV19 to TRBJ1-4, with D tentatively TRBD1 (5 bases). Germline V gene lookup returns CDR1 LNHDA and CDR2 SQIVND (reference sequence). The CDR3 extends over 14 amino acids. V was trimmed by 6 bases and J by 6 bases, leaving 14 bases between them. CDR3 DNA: TGTGCCAGTAGCTACCGGGGGGAGGATGAAAAACTGTTTTTT. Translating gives CASSYRGEDEKLFF.

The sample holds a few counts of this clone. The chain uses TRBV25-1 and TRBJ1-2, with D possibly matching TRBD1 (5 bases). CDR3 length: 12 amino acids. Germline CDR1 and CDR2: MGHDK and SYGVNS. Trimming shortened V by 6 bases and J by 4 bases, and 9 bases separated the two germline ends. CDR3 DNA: TGTGCCAGCAGAGGACACCTCTATGGCTACACCTTC. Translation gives CASRGHLYGYTF.

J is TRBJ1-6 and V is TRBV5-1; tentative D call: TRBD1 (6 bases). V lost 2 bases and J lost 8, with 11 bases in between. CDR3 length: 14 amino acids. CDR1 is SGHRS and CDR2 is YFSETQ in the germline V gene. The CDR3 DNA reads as TGCGCCAGCAGCTTCACAGGGTCTGATTCACCCCTCCACTTT. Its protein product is CASSFTGSDSPLHF.

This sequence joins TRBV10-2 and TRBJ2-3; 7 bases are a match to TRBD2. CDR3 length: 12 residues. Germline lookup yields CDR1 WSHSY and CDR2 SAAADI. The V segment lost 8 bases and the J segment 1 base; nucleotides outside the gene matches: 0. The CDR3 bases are TGCGCCAGCGGACTAGGCACAGATACGCAGTATTTT. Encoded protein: CASGLGTDTQYF.

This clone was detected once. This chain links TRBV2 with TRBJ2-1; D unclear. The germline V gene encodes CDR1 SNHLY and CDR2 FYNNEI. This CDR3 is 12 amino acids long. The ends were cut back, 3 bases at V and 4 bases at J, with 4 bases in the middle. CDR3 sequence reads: CASSDSYNEQFF. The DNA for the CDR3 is TGTGCCAGCAGTGACAGTTACAATGAGCAGTTCTTC.

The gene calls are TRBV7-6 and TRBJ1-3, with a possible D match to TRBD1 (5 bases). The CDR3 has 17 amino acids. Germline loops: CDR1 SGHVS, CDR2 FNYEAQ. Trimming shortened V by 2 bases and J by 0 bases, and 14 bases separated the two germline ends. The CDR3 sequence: CASSLLAGPYSGNTIYF. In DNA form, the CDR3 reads TGTGCCAGCAGCTTACTCGCAGGGCCCTACTCTGGAAACACCATATATTTT.

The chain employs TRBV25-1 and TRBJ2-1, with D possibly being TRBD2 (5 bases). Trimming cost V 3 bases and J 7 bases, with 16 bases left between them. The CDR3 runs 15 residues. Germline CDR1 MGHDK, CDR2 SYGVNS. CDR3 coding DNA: TGTGCCAGCAGTGACCCACGGGGAGTCGGTAATGAGCAGTTCTTC. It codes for CASSDPRGVGNEQFF. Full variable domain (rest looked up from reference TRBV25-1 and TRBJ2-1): EADIYQTPRYLVIGTGKKITLECSQTMGHDKMYWYQQDPGMELHLIHYSYGVNSTEKGDLSSESTVSRIRTEHFPLTLESARPSHTSQYLCASSDPRGVGNEQFFGPGTRLTVL.

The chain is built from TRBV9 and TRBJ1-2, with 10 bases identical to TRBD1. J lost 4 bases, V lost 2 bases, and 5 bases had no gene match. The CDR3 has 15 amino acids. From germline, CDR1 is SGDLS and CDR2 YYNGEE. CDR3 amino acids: CASSVGTGDPYGYTF. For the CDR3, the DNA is TGTGCCAGCAGCGTGGGGACAGGGGACCCCTATGGCTACACCTTC.

CDR3 in amino acids: CASSLVSLAGYGYTF. As DNA, the CDR3 is TGTGCCAGCAGCTTAGTAAGTCTGGCAGGCTATGGCTACACCTTC. This chain uses TRBV7-9 with TRBJ1-2; D gene ambiguous. Trimming took off 1 base at V and 4 bases at J, with 13 bases between the two ends. The germline CDR1 and CDR2 sequences are SEHNR and FQNEAQ (reference sequence). The length of the CDR3 is 15 residues.

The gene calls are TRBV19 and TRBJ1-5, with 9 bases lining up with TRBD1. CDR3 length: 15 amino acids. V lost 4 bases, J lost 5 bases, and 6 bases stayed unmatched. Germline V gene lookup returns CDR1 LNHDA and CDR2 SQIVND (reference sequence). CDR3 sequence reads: CASSKRGQGDQPQHF. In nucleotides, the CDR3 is TGTGCCAGTAGTAAGAGGGGACAGGGTGATCAGCCCCAGCATTTT.

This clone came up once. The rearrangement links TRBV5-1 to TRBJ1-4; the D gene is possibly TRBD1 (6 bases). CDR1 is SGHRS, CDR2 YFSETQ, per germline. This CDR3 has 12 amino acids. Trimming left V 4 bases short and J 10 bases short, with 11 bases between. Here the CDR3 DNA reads TGCGCCAGCAGCCCCGGGGGGCGAAAACTGTTTTTT. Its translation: CASSPGGRKLFF.

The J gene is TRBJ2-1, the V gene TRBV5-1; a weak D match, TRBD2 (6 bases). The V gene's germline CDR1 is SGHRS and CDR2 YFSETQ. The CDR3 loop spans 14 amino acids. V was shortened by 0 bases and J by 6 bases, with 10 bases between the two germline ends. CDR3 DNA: TGCGCCAGCAGCTTGGGCGGGGAGCGCAATGAGCAGTTCTTC. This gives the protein CASSLGGERNEQFF.

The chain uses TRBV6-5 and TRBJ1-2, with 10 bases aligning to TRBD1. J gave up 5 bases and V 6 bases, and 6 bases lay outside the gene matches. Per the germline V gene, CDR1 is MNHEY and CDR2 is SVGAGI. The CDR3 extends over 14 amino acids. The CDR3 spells CASSPGTGAYGYTF. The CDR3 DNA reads TGTGCCAGCAGCCCCGGGACAGGGGCTTATGGCTACACCTTC.

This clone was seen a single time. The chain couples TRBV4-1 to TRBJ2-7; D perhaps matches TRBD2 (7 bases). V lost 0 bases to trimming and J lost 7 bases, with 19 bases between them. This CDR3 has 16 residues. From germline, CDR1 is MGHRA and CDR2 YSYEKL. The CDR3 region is CASSQDSLGGAWEQYF. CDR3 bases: TGCGCCAGCAGCCAAGATAGTTTAGGGGGGGCTTGGGAGCAGTACTTC.

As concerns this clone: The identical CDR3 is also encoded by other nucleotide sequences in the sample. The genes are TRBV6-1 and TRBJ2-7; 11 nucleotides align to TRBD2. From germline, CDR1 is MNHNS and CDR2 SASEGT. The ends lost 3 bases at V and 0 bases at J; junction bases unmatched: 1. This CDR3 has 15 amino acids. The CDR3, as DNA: TGTGCCAGCAGTGAGCTAGCGGGGGGCTCCTACGAGCAGTACTTC. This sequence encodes CASSELAGGSYEQYF.

CDR3 amino acids: CATQAPSYEQYF. The CDR3 DNA reads as TGTGCCACCCAGGCTCCCTCCTACGAGCAGTACTTC. The V gene is TRBV30, the J gene TRBJ2-7; D is uncertain. V was cut by 8 bases and J by 0 bases, with 11 bases left in between. CDR3 size: 12 residues. The germline CDR1 and CDR2 sequences are GTSNPN and SVGIG (reference sequence). Full variable domain (remainder filled in from reference TRBV30 and TRBJ2-7): SQTIHQWPATLVQPVGSPLSLECTVEGTSNPNLYWYRQAAGRGLQLLFYSVGIGQISSEVPQNLSASRPQDRQFILSSKKLLLSDSGFYLCATQAPSYEQYFGPGTRLTVT.

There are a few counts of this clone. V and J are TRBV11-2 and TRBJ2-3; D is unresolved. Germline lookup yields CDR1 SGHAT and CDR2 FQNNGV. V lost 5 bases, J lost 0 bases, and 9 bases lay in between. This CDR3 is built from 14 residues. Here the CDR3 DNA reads TGTGCCAGCAGCCCCTATCCGAGCACAGATACGCAGTATTTT. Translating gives CASSPYPSTDTQYF.

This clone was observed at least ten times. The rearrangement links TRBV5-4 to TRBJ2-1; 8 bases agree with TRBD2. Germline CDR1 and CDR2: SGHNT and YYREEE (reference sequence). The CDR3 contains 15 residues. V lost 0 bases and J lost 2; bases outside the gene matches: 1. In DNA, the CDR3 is TGTGCCAGCAGCTTGGGCGGGGGGACCTACAATGAGCAGTTCTTC. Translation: CASSLGGGTYNEQFF.

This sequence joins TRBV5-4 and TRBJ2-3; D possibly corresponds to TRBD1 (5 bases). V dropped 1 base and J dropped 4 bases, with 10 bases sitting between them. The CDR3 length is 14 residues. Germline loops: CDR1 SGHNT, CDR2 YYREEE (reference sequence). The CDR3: CASSLTGSADTQYF. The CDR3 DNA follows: TGTGCCAGCAGCTTGACAGGCAGCGCAGATACGCAGTATTTT.

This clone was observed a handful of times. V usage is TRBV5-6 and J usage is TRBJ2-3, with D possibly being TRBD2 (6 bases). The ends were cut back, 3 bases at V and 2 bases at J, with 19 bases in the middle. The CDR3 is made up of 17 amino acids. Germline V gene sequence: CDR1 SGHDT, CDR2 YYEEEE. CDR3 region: CASSSWGIRRDTDTQYF. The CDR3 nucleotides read TGTGCCAGCAGCTCCTGGGGGATCCGGCGGGACACAGATACGCAGTATTTT.

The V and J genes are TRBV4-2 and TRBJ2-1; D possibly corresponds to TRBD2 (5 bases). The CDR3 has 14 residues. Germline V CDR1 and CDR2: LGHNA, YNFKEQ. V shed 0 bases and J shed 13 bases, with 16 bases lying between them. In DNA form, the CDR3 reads TGTGCCAGCAGCCAAGAAGTTACGACTACGCATCAGTTCTTC. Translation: CASSQEVTTTHQFF.